The table lists the clone carrying this TCR beta chain with a count of one. The CDR3 is 13 amino acids. Germline loops: CDR1 MNHEY, CDR2 SMNVEV (reference sequence). V lost 4 bases to trimming and J lost 5 bases, with 11 bases between them. The source of the sample is a study of cytomegalovirus exposure and HLA in healthy donors. PCR used 60 Vbeta primers and 13 Jbeta primers. Method: immunoSEQ multiplex PCR; TCRdb's copy keeps in-frame clones and lacks some. The table lists some 100,000 clones, approximately 81% of them singletons, with roughly 4% in the top ten. Sequencing was done on a sample of PBMCs. This sequence originates from a female donor in good health and CMV-seropositive. The rearrangement links TRBV27 to TRBJ1-1, with a weak D call TRBD1 (5 bases). The CDR3 loop is CASSYGGGTEAFF. Here the CDR3 DNA reads TGTGCCAGCAGTTACGGGGGGGGGACTGAAGCTTTCTTT.